Shown below are 19 T cell receptor beta chains from a single sample sequenced in a study of blood T cell repertoires in COVID-19. Assay: immunoSEQ multiplex PCR; the TCRdb copy retains only in-frame clones and omits some. The sample consists of 150,000 to 200,000 clones, 70% to 90% of them appearing once. Sequenced input: peripheral blood. The source of these receptors is a man in his forties or fifties with active or convalescent COVID-19.

This clone was found a few times. This chain links TRBV10-1 with TRBJ2-7; 7 nucleotides line up with TRBD1. Germline V gene sequence: CDR1 WNHNN, CDR2 SYGVQD (reference sequence). The CDR3 covers 12 residues. V trimming: 9 bases; J trimming: 4 bases; junction bases outside the gene matches: 6. CDR3 sequence reads: CARSSRGYEQYF. The CDR3 region has the DNA TGCGCCAGATCAAGCAGGGGGTACGAGCAGTACTTC.

This rearrangement joins TRBV14 to TRBJ1-6, with D perhaps TRBD1 (6 bases). The CDR3 totals 13 residues. The V end lost 2 bases, the J end lost 8 bases, and 7 bases lay between the germline ends. CDR1 and CDR2 (germline): SGHDN, FVKESK. CDR3 DNA sequence: TGTGCCAGCAGCCAATCAGGGGATTCACCCCTCCACTTT. Its translation is CASSQSGDSPLHF.

This rearrangement joins TRBV7-8 to TRBJ2-3; a possible D gene is TRBD1 (5 bases). V lost 5 bases and J lost 0, with 15 bases in between. The CDR3 spans 16 residues. Looked up from germline, CDR1 is SGHVS and CDR2 is FQNEAQ. In DNA form, the CDR3 reads TGTGCCAGCAGCCCCCTGCAGGGTCCTAGCACAGATACGCAGTATTTT. It codes for CASSPLQGPSTDTQYF.

This chain joins TRBV9 and TRBJ1-5; maybe TRBD1 (6 bases). The V gene lost 2 bases and the J gene lost 7 bases, with 16 bases spanning the gap. CDR1 SGDLS and CDR2 YYNGEE come from the germline V gene. The CDR3 length is 15 residues. The CDR3 is CASSVGDRSGQPQHF. In nucleotides, the CDR3 is TGTGCCAGCAGCGTGGGAGACAGGAGTGGACAGCCCCAGCATTTT.

The V gene is TRBV27, the J gene TRBJ1-1, with D unresolved. V lost 5 bases to trimming and J lost 6 bases, with 16 bases between them. Germline V lookup: CDR1 MNHEY, CDR2 SMNVEV (reference sequence). The CDR3 contains 14 residues. CDR3 sequence: CASSSRGFVPEAFF. In DNA, the CDR3 is TGTGCCAGCAGTAGCCGGGGTTTTGTCCCTGAAGCTTTCTTT.

V usage is TRBV5-8 and J usage is TRBJ1-3, with D possibly being TRBD1 (6 bases). V was clipped by 3 bases and J by 0 bases, with 10 bases between them. Germline CDR1 reads SGHTS; CDR2 reads YDEGEE. This CDR3 has 15 amino acids. The CDR3 nucleotides read TGTGCCAGCAGCTCCGGGACAAGCTCTGGAAACACCATATATTTT. This translates into CASSSGTSSGNTIYF.

The V and J genes are TRBV5-1 and TRBJ1-2, with 7 nucleotides matching TRBD1. Germline-derived CDR1 and CDR2 are SGHRS and YFSETQ. The CDR3 has 20 residues. The J segment lost 5 bases and the V segment lost 3 bases, leaving 25 bases of the junction unmatched. CDR3 loop: CASSWAATPGDSKAGYGYTF. DNA for the CDR3: TGCGCCAGCAGCTGGGCCGCTACCCCAGGGGACAGCAAAGCGGGTTATGGCTACACCTTC.

V is TRBV6-1 and J is TRBJ2-1; 8 nucleotides match TRBD1. This CDR3 has 16 residues. The germline V gene encodes CDR1 MNHNS and CDR2 SASEGT. The trim removed 4 bases at V and 1 base at J, leaving 6 bases unmatched. The CDR3 spells CASSVYRGESYNEQFF. CDR3 DNA sequence: TGTGCCAGCAGTGTTTACAGGGGGGAGTCCTACAATGAGCAGTTCTTC.

The chain is built from TRBV7-9 and TRBJ1-4; D is unclear. In germline, CDR1 is SEHNR, CDR2 FQNEAQ (reference sequence). The V end lost 1 base, the J end lost 4 bases, and 10 bases lay between the germline ends. The CDR3 sequence is 15 residues long. CDR3 protein: CASSLVGQSNEKLFF. Here the CDR3 DNA reads TGTGCCAGCAGCTTAGTTGGGCAAAGTAATGAAAAACTGTTTTTT.

V and J are TRBV19 and TRBJ2-1; 9 positions match TRBD2. The CDR3 is 14 amino acids. Trimming took 1 base from V and 10 from J; bases not matched to a gene: 5. Germline CDR1 reads LNHDA; CDR2 reads SQIVND (reference sequence). The CDR3 coding sequence is TGTGCCAGTAGTATAGGCGGGGGGGCCAGGGAGCAGTTCTTC. This translates into CASSIGGGAREQFF.

This clone was seen only a few times. This chain connects TRBV2 to TRBJ2-2; tentative D call: TRBD2 (6 bases). V shed 8 bases and J shed 7 bases, with 14 bases lying between them. Germline V CDR1 and CDR2: SNHLY, FYNNEI. The CDR3 spans 13 residues. The CDR3 is CASVGGKVGELFF. CDR3 DNA sequence: TGTGCCAGCGTTGGGGGGAAGGTCGGGGAGCTGTTTTTT. The whole variable domain, filled in from reference TRBV2 and TRBJ2-2, reads EPEVTQTPSHQVTQMGQEVILRCVPISNHLYFYWYRQILGQKVEFLVSFYNNEISEKSEIFDDQFSVERPDGSNFTLKIRSTKLEDSAMYFCASVGGKVGELFFGEGSRLTVL.

The chain combines TRBV19 with TRBJ2-5, with D maybe TRBD2 (6 bases). Germline V CDR1 and CDR2: LNHDA, SQIVND (reference sequence). The CDR3 sequence is 14 residues long. V was trimmed by 5 bases and J by 3 bases, leaving 13 bases between them. The CDR3 protein is CASSRRAVEETQYF. The CDR3, as DNA: TGTGCCAGTAGTCGGAGGGCAGTTGAAGAGACCCAGTACTTC.

Concerning this clone: At one of its ends the junction is not consistent with the germline gene, which may arise from a read error. V gene TRBV12-3 or TRBV12-4 combines with J gene TRBJ2-7, with D tentatively TRBD1 (6 bases). CDR3 size: 12 residues. The CDR3 nucleotides are TGTGCCAGCAGTCAAAACCTCGGGACGGGACATTTC. It encodes CASSQNLGTGHF.

The chain combines TRBV5-6 with TRBJ2-7; D is perhaps TRBD1 (5 bases). The CDR3 is 14 residues long. The germline gives CDR1 SGHDT, CDR2 YYEEEE. Trimming took off 2 bases at V and 2 bases at J, with 11 bases between the two ends. The CDR3 sequence: CASSFGHLPYEQYF. In DNA, the CDR3 is TGTGCCAGCAGCTTTGGACACCTTCCCTACGAGCAGTACTTC.

The V gene is TRBV27, the J gene TRBJ2-7; D call uncertain. Germline V gene sequence: CDR1 MNHEY, CDR2 SMNVEV (reference sequence). Trimming shortened V by 2 bases and J by 1 base, and 12 bases separated the two germline ends. The CDR3 runs to 15 residues. CDR3 in amino acids: CASSLSPSVSYEQYF. The DNA of the CDR3 is TGTGCCAGCAGTTTAAGTCCCAGCGTTTCCTACGAGCAGTACTTC.

This clone was recorded a few times. V and J are TRBV30 and TRBJ1-5; 7 nucleotides agree with TRBD1. The CDR3 contains 14 residues. V shed 5 bases, J shed 6 bases, and the junction held 10 bases outside the gene matches. CDR1 GTSNPN and CDR2 SVGIG come from the germline V gene (reference sequence). DNA for the CDR3: TGTGCCTGGGGGAGACAGGGTAGAAGTCAGCCCCAGCATTTT. Translating it yields CAWGRQGRSQPQHF.

In this sample, this clone turned up once. J is TRBJ1-2 and V is TRBV4-2; D is perhaps TRBD1 (5 bases). The germline V gene has CDR1 LGHNA and CDR2 YNFKEQ. The CDR3 is 17 residues long. Trimming left V 3 bases short and J 2 bases short, with 19 bases between. CDR3 sequence reads: CASSQARRRQLNYGYTF. CDR3 coding DNA: TGTGCCAGCAGCCAGGCTAGACGACGACAGCTGAACTATGGCTACACCTTC.

CDR3 protein: CASSLRGGQPFSESYTF. The CDR3 nucleotides are TGTGCCAGCAGCTTACGCGGCGGACAGCCGTTCTCGGAGAGCTACACCTTC. This rearrangement joins TRBV11-2 to TRBJ1-2, with D tentatively TRBD1 (6 bases). V was pared by 2 bases and J by 9 bases, with 25 bases between. Germline loops: CDR1 SGHAT, CDR2 FQNNGV. CDR3 length: 17 residues.

The chain couples TRBV10-3 to TRBJ1-5; no definite D call. The CDR3 length is 14 residues. Trimming cost V 2 bases and J 7 bases, with 12 bases left between them. Per the germline V gene, CDR1 is ENHRY and CDR2 is SYGVKD. The CDR3 DNA reads TGTGCCATCAGTGAGCTTCGGGTCGGGCAGCCCCAGCATTTT. It translates to CAISELRVGQPQHF.